One sample yielded the 25 T cell receptor beta chains listed below, sequenced in a study of T-cell reconstitution after alpha-beta-depleted transplantation in children. Unique molecular identifiers were incorporated during preparation of the TCRbeta library. TCRdb independently ran MiXCR on the PCR reads; one entry per CDR3 protein. Among roughly 400,000 distinct CDR3 sequences listed, around 20% were seen once. Sample: PBMCs from the stem cell graft donor, taken from the stem cell graft. The receptors stem from a human donor who donated a stem cell graft to a child with acute myeloid leukemia.

The rearrangement links TRBV27 to TRBJ2-1, with D possibly TRBD2 on 6 matching bases. Trimming removed 5 bases from V and 5 bases from J, with 16 bases in between. Germline V gene lookup returns CDR1 MNHEY and CDR2 SMNVEV (reference sequence). The CDR3 is 15 amino acids. The CDR3 is CASSHREREDNEQFF. The DNA of the CDR3 is TGTGCCAGCAGTCACCGGGAGAGGGAGGACAATGAGCAGTTCTTC.

The chain has TRBV20-1 and TRBJ1-1; 7 nucleotides align to TRBD1. With V trimmed by 5 bases and J by 5 bases, 8 bases remained unmatched. The CDR3 has 13 amino acids. Germline V lookup: CDR1 DFQATT, CDR2 SNEGSKA (reference sequence). The CDR3 bases are TGCAGTGCTCCGGGACAGATCCTTACTGAAGCTTTCTTT. Amino acids: CSAPGQILTEAFF.

J is TRBJ2-7 and V is TRBV28, with 7 bases that match TRBD1. Per germline, CDR1 MDHEN and CDR2 SYDVKM. The V gene end was trimmed by 10 bases and the J gene end by 0 bases; junction bases not matched to a gene: 6. The CDR3 length is 13 residues. CDR3 sequence reads: CATRGPDSYEQYF. The CDR3 DNA follows: TGTGCCACAAGGGGGCCGGACTCCTACGAGCAGTACTTC.

This clonotype appeared many times. The chain combines TRBV20-1 with TRBJ2-1; D gene ambiguous. CDR1 is DFQATT, CDR2 SNEGSKA, per germline (reference sequence). The V gene lost 3 bases and the J gene lost 7 bases, with 16 bases spanning the gap. The CDR3 has 14 residues. The CDR3 is CSARPPGSANEQFF. The CDR3 DNA reads TGCAGTGCTAGGCCCCCTGGAAGCGCTAATGAGCAGTTCTTC.

This clonotype was counted many times. CDR3 residues: CASSPGQVYEQYF. Written as DNA, the CDR3 is TGTGCCAGCAGCCCTGGACAGGTCTACGAGCAGTACTTC. The chain recombines TRBV12-3 or TRBV12-4 with TRBJ2-7, with 7 bases matching TRBD1. The CDR3 length is 13 residues. Losses at the gene ends were 6 bases for V and 3 bases for J; bases not matched to a gene: 5.

This clonotype was seen a handful of times. This chain joins TRBV5-1 and TRBJ1-4; D may be TRBD1 (5 bases). The CDR3 has 14 amino acids. CDR1 and CDR2 (germline): SGHRS, YFSETQ. V shed 0 bases and J shed 8 bases, with 11 bases lying between them. The CDR3 region has the DNA TGCGCCAGCAGCTTGGGGCAGGGTAAAGAAAAACTGTTTTTT. It yields the protein CASSLGQGKEKLFF.

The sample holds a few counts of this clonotype. The chain joins TRBV4-1 to TRBJ2-7; D may be TRBD1 or TRBD2 (6 bases each). The length of the CDR3 is 16 residues. Germline-derived CDR1 and CDR2 are MGHRA and YSYEKL. V dropped 0 bases and J dropped 6 bases, with 18 bases sitting between them. The CDR3 reads CASSQDEGGVHPEQYF. The CDR3, as DNA: TGCGCCAGCAGCCAAGATGAGGGGGGAGTGCACCCCGAGCAGTACTTC.

This clonotype was found a few times. The V and J genes are TRBV14 and TRBJ2-7; weak D call: TRBD2 (5 bases). V was shortened by 3 bases and J by 4 bases, with 16 bases between the two germline ends. In germline, CDR1 is SGHDN, CDR2 FVKESK. The CDR3 has 15 residues. The CDR3 bases are TGTGCCAGCAGCCAGTCAAGGGCTAGCTGGTACGAGCAGTACTTC. Translating gives CASSQSRASWYEQYF.

The gene calls are TRBV29-1 and TRBJ1-1; no clear D gene. Trimming left V 0 bases short and J 2 bases short, with 13 bases between. Looked up from germline, CDR1 is SQVTM and CDR2 is ANQGSEA. The CDR3 contains 15 residues. CDR3 nucleotides: TGCAGCGTTGAAGATTCTGGACGGAAAAACACTGAAGCTTTCTTT. Residues: CSVEDSGRKNTEAFF.

The rearrangement joins TRBV29-1 to TRBJ2-1; D not certain. CDR1 and CDR2 (germline): SQVTM, ANQGSEA. V was pared by 4 bases and J by 12 bases, with 13 bases between. The CDR3 length is 11 residues. The CDR3 sequence: CSVVPAQRQFF. The CDR3 DNA follows: TGCAGCGTTGTTCCGGCCCAGCGGCAGTTCTTC.

This clonotype was seen repeatedly, ten times or more. V gene TRBV12-3 or TRBV12-4 combines with J gene TRBJ1-1; D call uncertain. Trimming stripped 4 bases from V and 1 base from J, with 10 bases between. The CDR3 has 14 amino acids. CDR3 coding DNA: TGTGCCAGCAGTTCCCCTTCGGAGAACACTGAAGCTTTCTTT. Protein sequence: CASSSPSENTEAFF.

The table lists this clonotype with a few counts. The chain employs TRBV11-2 and TRBJ2-2, with 8 positions matching TRBD2. J lost 7 bases, V lost 1 base, and 5 bases had no gene match. CDR1 SGHAT and CDR2 FQNNGV come from the germline V gene. The CDR3 length is 15 residues. Written as DNA, the CDR3 is TGTGCCAGCAGCTTAGCGACTAGCGATGGCGGGGAGCTGTTTTTT. Translating gives CASSLATSDGGELFF.

This clonotype has more than one count but fewer than ten. This chain connects TRBV7-3 to TRBJ2-2; D remains unclear. Between the trimmed V and J ends, which lost 4 bases and 0 bases, there was a span of 9 bases. This CDR3 is built from 15 residues. Germline V gene sequence: CDR1 SGHTA, CDR2 FQGTGA. This CDR3 reads CASSSGRTNTGELFF. Here the CDR3 DNA reads TGTGCCAGCAGCTCCGGACGGACGAACACCGGGGAGCTGTTTTTT. The entire variable domain, with the rest obtained from reference TRBV7-3 and TRBJ2-2, is as follows: GAGVSQTPSNKVTEKGKYVELRCDPISGHTALYWYRQSLGQGPEFLIYFQGTGAADDSGLPNDRFFAVRPEGSVSTLKIQRTERGDSAVYLCASSSGRTNTGELFFGEGSRLTVL.

The CDR3 nucleotides read TGTGCCACCAGCAGAGAAAGAGGGGCCGGGGCCAACGTCCTGACTTTC. Translated, it gives CATSRERGAGANVLTF. The V call is TRBV15, the J call TRBJ2-6; D tentatively reads TRBD1 or TRBD2 (5 bases each). This CDR3 is built from 16 residues. Germline assignment: CDR1 LNHNV and CDR2 YYDKDF (reference sequence). V lost 0 bases and J lost 4, with 10 bases in between.

This clonotype came up many times. The chain is built from TRBV29-1 and TRBJ1-1, with TRBD1 identical over 10 bases. The CDR3 is made up of 14 amino acids. Germline assignment: CDR1 SQVTM and CDR2 ANQGSEA. V lost 5 bases to trimming and J lost 0 bases; unmatched junction nucleotides: 3. The CDR3 coding sequence is TGCAGCGTTTGGGACAGGGGCATGAACACTGAAGCTTTCTTT. It translates to CSVWDRGMNTEAFF.

This clonotype has ten or more counts. The V gene is TRBV7-6, the J gene TRBJ2-1, with D possibly being TRBD2 (6 bases). Per germline, CDR1 SGHVS and CDR2 FNYEAQ. The CDR3 sequence is 14 residues long. V lost 2 bases and J 5 bases, leaving 10 bases between the germline ends. The CDR3 loop is CASSLRQRDNEQFF. CDR3 bases: TGTGCCAGCAGCTTACGGCAGCGGGACAATGAGCAGTTCTTC.

V and J are TRBV20-1 and TRBJ2-5; 9 nucleotides agree with TRBD2. Germline trimming cut 4 bases from V and 2 bases from J; bases unmatched to any gene: 5. CDR3 size: 14 residues. CDR1 and CDR2 from the germline V gene are DFQATT and SNEGSKA (reference sequence). CDR3 nucleotide sequence: TGCAGTGCTACCCCGACTAGCGGACAAGAGACCCAGTACTTC. Its translation: CSATPTSGQETQYF.

The J gene is TRBJ2-2, the V gene TRBV6-1; D is unresolved. V was trimmed by 5 bases and J by 0 bases, leaving 10 bases between them. The CDR3 is made up of 15 amino acids. In germline, CDR1 is MNHNS, CDR2 SASEGT. CDR3 loop: CASSRGSTNTGELFF. The CDR3 nucleotides read TGTGCCAGCAGTCGAGGATCTACGAACACCGGGGAGCTGTTTTTT.

The J gene is TRBJ2-2, the V gene TRBV12-3 or TRBV12-4, with D maybe TRBD2 (6 bases). The CDR3 runs 17 residues. Trimming took off 3 bases at V and 2 bases at J, with 16 bases between the two ends. CDR3 amino acids: CASSFLITGLNTGELFF. Written as DNA, the CDR3 is TGTGCCAGCAGTTTTCTTATCACGGGACTCAACACCGGGGAGCTGTTTTTT.

This clonotype has ten or more counts. The chain has TRBV12-3 or TRBV12-4 and TRBJ2-5; 11 bases line up with TRBD1. Trimming at V came to 5 bases and at J to 7 bases, leaving 9 bases not matched to a gene. This CDR3 spans 15 amino acids. The CDR3 loop is CASSPGTGGWGTQYF. The CDR3 DNA sequence: TGTGCCAGCAGTCCCGGGACAGGGGGTTGGGGGACCCAGTACTTC.

This clonotype was picked up many times. The chain has TRBV5-1 and TRBJ2-1; 8 bases agree with TRBD1. The junction had 9 bases not matched to a gene; V was cut back by 3 bases and J by 7 bases. The CDR3 length is 15 residues. The germline V gene encodes CDR1 SGHRS and CDR2 YFSETQ. DNA of the CDR3: TGCGCCAGCAGCTGGGGACAGGCGGCGGGAAATGAGCAGTTCTTC. Encoded protein: CASSWGQAAGNEQFF.

This chain joins TRBV7-8 and TRBJ2-7, with 10 bases that match TRBD1. Germline V lookup: CDR1 SGHVS, CDR2 FQNEAQ. The CDR3 has 15 residues. V lost 4 bases, J lost 2 bases, and 5 bases stayed unmatched. CDR3 nucleotide sequence: TGTGCCAGCAGCTCCCCGGGGACAGGGGCCTACGAGCAGTACTTC. This codes for CASSSPGTGAYEQYF.

This clonotype turned up a few times. The V gene is TRBV5-5, the J gene TRBJ1-5; D call uncertain. Trimming pared 5 bases from V and 1 base from J, leaving 16 bases between. Germline assignment: CDR1 SGHKS and CDR2 YYEKEE (reference sequence). The CDR3 length is 16 residues. CDR3 protein: CASSLTKAGSNQPQHF. The CDR3 DNA reads as TGTGCCAGCAGTCTGACCAAGGCGGGAAGCAATCAGCCCCAGCATTTT.

The chain joins TRBV29-1 to TRBJ2-5; the D gene is possibly TRBD2 (5 bases). The CDR3 totals 12 residues. Trimming cost V 1 base and J 4 bases, with 7 bases left between them. The germline V gene encodes CDR1 SQVTM and CDR2 ANQGSEA. CDR3 sequence (DNA): TGCAGCGTTGAAGGTGGAGGAGAGACCCAGTACTTC. This encodes CSVEGGGETQYF. The complete variable domain, with remaining parts taken from reference TRBV29-1 and TRBJ2-5, reads SAVISQKPSRDICQRGTSLTIQCQVDSQVTMMFWYRQQPGQSLTLIATANQGSEATYESGFVIDKFPISRPNLTFSTLTVSNMSPEDSSIYLCSVEGGGETQYFGPGTRLLVL.

This clonotype was detected ten times or more. The genes are TRBV20-1 and TRBJ2-5; D is unclear. The germline gives CDR1 DFQATT, CDR2 SNEGSKA (reference sequence). This CDR3 is built from 13 residues. V lost 4 bases, J lost 4 bases, and 13 bases lay in between. The CDR3 is CSATSGRRETQYF. CDR3 nucleotides: TGCAGTGCTACCTCAGGCAGGAGAGAGACCCAGTACTTC.